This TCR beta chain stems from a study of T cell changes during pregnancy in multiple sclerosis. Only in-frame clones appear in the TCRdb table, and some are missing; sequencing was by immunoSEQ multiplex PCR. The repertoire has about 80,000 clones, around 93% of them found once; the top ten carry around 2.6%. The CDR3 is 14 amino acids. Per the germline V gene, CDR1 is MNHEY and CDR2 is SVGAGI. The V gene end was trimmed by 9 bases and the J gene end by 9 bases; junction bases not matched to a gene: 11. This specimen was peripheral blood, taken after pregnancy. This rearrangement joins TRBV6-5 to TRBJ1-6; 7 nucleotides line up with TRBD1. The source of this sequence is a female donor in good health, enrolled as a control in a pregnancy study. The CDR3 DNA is TGTGCCAGTGCTTGGGACAGTAATTTTTCACCCCTCCACTTT. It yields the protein CASAWDSNFSPLHF.